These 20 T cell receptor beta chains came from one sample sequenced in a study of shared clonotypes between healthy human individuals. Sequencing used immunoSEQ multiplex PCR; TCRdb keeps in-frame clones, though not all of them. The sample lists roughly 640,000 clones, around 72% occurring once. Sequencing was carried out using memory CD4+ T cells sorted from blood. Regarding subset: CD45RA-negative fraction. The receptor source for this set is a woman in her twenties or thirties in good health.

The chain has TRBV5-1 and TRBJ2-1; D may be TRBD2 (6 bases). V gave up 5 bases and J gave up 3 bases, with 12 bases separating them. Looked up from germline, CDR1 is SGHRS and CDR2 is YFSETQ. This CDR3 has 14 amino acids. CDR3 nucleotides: TGCGCCAGCAGTTCTAGCGCGATCTACAATGAGCAGTTCTTC. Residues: CASSSSAIYNEQFF.

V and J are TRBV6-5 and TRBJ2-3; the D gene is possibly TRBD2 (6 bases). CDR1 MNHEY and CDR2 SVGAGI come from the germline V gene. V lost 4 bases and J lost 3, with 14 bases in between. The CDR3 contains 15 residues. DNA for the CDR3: TGTGCCAGCAGTTCAAATAGACTAGTGACAGATACGCAGTATTTT. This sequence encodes CASSSNRLVTDTQYF.

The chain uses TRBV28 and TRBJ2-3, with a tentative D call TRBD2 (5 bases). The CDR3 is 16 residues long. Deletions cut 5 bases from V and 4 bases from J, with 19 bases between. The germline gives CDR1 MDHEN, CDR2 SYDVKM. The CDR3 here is CASSPILVGSADTQYF. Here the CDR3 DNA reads TGTGCCAGCAGTCCCATTTTAGTTGGTAGCGCAGATACGCAGTATTTT.

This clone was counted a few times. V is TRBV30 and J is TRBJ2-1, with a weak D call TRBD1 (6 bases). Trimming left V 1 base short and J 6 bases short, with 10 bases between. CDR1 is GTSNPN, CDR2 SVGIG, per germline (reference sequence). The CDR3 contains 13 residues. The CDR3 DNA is TGTGCCTGGAGTGGGGGGCTCCTCAATGAGCAGTTCTTC. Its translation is CAWSGGLLNEQFF.

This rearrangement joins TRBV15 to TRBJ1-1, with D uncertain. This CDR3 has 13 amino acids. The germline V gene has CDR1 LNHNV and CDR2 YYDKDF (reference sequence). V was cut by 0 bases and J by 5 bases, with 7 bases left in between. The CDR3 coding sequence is TGTGCCACCAGCAGAGATACAATAACTGAAGCTTTCTTT. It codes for CATSRDTITEAFF.

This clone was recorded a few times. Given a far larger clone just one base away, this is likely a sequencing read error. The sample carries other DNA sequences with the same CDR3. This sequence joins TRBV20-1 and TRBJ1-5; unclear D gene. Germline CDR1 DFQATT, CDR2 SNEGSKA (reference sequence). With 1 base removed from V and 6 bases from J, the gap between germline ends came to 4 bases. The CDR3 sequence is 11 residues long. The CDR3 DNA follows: TGCAGTGCTAGAGGGGGTCAGCCCCAGCATTTT. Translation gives CSARGGQPQHF.

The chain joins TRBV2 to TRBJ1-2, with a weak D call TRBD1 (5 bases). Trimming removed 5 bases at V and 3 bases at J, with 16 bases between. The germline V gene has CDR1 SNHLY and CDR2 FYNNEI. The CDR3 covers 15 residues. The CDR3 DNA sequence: TGTGCCAGCAGTCGAGACAGAGTTCCTGACTATGGCTACACCTTC. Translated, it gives CASSRDRVPDYGYTF.

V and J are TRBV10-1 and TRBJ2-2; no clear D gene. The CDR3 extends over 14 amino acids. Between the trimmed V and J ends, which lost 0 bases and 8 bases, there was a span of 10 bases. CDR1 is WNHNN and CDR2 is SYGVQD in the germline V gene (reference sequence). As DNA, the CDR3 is TGCGCCAGCAGTGAGTCAGCCGACCAGGGGGAGCTGTTTTTT. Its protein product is CASSESADQGELFF.

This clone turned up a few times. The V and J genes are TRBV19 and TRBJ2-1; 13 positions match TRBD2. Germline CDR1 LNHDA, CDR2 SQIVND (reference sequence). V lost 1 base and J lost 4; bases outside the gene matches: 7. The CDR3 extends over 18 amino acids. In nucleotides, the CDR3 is TGTGCCAGTAGTATAGGGGCGGGGACTAGCGGGAAGTACAATGAGCAGTTCTTC. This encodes CASSIGAGTSGKYNEQFF.

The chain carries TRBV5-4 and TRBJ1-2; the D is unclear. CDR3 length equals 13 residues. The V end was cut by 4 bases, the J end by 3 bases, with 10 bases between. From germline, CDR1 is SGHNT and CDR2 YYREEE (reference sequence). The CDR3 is CASSPSVYYGYTF. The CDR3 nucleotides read TGTGCCAGCAGCCCTTCCGTCTACTATGGCTACACCTTC.

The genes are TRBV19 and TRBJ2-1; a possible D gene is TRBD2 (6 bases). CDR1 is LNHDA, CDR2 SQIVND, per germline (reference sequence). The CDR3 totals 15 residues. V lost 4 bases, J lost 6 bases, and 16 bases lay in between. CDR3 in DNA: TGTGCCAGTAGTAAGGCCGGGACTCCAATCAATGAGCAGTTCTTC. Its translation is CASSKAGTPINEQFF.

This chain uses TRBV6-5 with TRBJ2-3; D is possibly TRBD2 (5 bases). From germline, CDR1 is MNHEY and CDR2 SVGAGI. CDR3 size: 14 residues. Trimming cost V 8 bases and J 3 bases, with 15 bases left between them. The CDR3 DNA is TGTGCCAGCGGGCTAGGTACGGGGACAGATACGCAGTATTTT. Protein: CASGLGTGTDTQYF.

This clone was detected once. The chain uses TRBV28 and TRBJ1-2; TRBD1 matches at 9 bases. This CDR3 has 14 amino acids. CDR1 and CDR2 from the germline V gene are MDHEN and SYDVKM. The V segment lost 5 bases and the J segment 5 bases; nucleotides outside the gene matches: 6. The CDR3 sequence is CASSVPGQGYGYTF. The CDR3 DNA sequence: TGTGCCAGCAGTGTACCGGGACAGGGTTATGGCTACACCTTC.

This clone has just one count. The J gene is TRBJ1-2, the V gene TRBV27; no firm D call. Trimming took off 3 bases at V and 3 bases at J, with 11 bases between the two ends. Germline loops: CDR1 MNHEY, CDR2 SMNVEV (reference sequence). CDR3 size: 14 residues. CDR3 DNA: TGTGCCAGCAGTTTTAATCTAGCGGACTATGGCTACACCTTC. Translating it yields CASSFNLADYGYTF.

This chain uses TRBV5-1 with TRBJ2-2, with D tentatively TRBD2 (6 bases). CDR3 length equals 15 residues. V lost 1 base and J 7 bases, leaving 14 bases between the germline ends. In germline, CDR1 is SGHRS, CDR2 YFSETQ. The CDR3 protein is CASSLIGSNVGELFF. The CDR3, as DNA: TGCGCCAGCAGCTTGATCGGGAGTAATGTCGGGGAGCTGTTTTTT.

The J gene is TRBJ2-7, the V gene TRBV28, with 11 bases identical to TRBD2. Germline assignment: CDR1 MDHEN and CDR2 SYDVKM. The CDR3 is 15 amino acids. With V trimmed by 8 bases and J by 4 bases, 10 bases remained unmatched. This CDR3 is CASLPGTSGRYEQYF. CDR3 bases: TGTGCCAGCCTCCCAGGGACTAGCGGAAGATACGAGCAGTACTTC.

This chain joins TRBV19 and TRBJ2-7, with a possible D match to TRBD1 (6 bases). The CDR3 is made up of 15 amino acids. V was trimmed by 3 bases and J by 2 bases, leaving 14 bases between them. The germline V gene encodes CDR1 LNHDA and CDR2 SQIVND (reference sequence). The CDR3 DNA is TGTGCCAGTAGTATGAGCGGACAGTCAACCTACGAGCAGTACTTC. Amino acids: CASSMSGQSTYEQYF.

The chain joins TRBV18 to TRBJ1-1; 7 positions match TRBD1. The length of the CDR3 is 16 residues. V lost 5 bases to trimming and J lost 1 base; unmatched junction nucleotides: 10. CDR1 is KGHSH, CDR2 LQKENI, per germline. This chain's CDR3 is CASSSSGQRTNTEAFF. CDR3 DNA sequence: TGTGCCAGCTCATCATCGGGACAGCGAACGAACACTGAAGCTTTCTTT.

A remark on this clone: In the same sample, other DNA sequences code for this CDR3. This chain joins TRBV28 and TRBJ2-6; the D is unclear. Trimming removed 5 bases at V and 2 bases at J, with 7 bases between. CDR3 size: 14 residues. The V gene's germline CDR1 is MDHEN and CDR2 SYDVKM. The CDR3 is CASSRLPGANVLTF. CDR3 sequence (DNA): TGTGCCAGCAGTCGCCTCCCTGGGGCCAACGTCCTGACTTTC.

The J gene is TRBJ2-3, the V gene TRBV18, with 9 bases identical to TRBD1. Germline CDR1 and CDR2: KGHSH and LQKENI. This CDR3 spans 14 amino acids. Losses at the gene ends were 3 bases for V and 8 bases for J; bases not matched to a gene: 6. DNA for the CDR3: TGTGCCAGCTCACCGGACAGGGGAAGCGGTACGCAGTATTTT. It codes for CASSPDRGSGTQYF.